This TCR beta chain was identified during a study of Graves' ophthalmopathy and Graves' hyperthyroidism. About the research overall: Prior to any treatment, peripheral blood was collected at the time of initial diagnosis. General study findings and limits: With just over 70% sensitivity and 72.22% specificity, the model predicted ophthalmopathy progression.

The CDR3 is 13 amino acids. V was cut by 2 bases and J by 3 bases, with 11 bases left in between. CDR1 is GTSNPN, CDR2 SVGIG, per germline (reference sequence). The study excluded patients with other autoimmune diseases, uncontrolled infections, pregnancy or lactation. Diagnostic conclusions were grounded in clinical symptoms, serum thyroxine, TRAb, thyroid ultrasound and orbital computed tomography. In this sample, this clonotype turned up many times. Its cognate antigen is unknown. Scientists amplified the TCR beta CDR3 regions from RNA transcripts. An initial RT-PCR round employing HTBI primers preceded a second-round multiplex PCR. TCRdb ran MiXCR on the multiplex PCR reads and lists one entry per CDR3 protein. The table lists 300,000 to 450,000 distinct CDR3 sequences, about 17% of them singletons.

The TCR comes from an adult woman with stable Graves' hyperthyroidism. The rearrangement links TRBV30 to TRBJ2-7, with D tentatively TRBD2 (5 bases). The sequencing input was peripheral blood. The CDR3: CAWSPPRGYEQYF. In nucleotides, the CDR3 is TGTGCCTGGAGTCCTCCCCGGGGCTACGAGCAGTACTTC.